This record concerns one TCR beta chain sequence. Measured with immunoSEQ multiplex PCR; TCRdb has only the in-frame clones, and not every one. The table has about 300,000 clones, approximately 84% seen once; the top ten hold roughly 4.5%. This specimen comes from a study of blood T cell repertoires in COVID-19. Background on the study: Specimens from acute and convalescent COVID-19 originated in the United States, Italy and Spain.

Germline CDR1 and CDR2: SGHRS and YFSETQ. Trimming stripped 4 bases from V and 7 bases from J, with 17 bases between. CDR3 length: 15 amino acids. Input material: PBMCs or T cells enriched from blood (not recorded which). The chain is built from TRBV5-1 and TRBJ1-4, with a tentative D call TRBD1 (5 bases). This TCR was recovered from a man aged 25-45 years who had recovered from COVID-19. The CDR3, as DNA: TGCGCCAGCAGCGCCCCCGGGGGGGTCTCTGAAAAACTGTTTTTT. Amino acid sequence: CASSAPGGVSEKLFF.